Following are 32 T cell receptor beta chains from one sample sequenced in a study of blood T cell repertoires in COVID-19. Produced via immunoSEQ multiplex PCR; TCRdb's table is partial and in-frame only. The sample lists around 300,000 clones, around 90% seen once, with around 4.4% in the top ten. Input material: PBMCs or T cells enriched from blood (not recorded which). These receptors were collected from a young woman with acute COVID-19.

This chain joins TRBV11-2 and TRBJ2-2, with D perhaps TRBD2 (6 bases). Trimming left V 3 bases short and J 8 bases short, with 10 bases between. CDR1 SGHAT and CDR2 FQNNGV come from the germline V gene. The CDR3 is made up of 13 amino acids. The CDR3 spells CASSFSGGGELFF. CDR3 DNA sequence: TGTGCCAGCAGCTTTAGCGGCGGGGGGGAGCTGTTTTTT. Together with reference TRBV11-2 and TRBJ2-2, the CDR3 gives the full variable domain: EAGVAQSPRYKIIEKRQSVAFWCNPISGHATLYWYQQILGQGPKLLIQFQNNGVVDDSQLPKDRFSAERLKGVDSTLKIQPAKLEDSAVYLCASSFSGGGELFFGEGSRLTVL.

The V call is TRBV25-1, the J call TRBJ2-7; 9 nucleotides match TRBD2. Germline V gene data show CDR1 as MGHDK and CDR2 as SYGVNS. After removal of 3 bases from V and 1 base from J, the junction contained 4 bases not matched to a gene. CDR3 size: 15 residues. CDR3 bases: TGTGCCAGCAGTGAGACTCTAGCGGGGTCCTACGAGCAGTACTTC. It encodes CASSETLAGSYEQYF.

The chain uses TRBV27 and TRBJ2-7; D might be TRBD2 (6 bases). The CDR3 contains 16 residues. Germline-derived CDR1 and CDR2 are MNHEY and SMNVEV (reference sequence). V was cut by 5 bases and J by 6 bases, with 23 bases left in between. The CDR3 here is CASSPDALLGGREQYF. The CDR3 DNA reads TGTGCCAGCAGTCCCGATGCCTTGCTGGGAGGACGCGAGCAGTACTTC.

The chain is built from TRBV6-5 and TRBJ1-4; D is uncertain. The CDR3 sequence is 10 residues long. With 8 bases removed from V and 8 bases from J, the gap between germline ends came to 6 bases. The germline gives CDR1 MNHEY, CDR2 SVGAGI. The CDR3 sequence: CASLREKLFF. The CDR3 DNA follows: TGTGCCAGCTTGAGGGAAAAACTGTTTTTT.

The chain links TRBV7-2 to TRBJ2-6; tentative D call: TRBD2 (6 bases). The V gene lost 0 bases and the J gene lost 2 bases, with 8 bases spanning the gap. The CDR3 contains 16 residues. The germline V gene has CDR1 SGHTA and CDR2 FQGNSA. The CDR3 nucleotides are TGTGCCAGCAGCTTAGCAGGCGGGGCTGGGGCCAACGTCCTGACTTTC. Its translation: CASSLAGGAGANVLTF. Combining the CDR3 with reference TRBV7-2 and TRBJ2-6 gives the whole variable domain GAGVSQSPSNKVTEKGKDVELRCDPISGHTALYWYRQSLGQGLEFLIYFQGNSAPDKSGLPSDRFSAERTGGSVSTLTIQRTQQEDSAVYLCASSLAGGAGANVLTFGAGSRLTVL.

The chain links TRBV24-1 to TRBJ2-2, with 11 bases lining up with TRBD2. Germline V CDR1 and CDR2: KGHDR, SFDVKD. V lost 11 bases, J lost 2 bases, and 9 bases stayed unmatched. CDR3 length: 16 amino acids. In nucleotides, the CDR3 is TGTGCCATTGGGACTAGCGGAGGTGGTAACACCGGGGAGCTGTTTTTT. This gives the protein CAIGTSGGGNTGELFF.

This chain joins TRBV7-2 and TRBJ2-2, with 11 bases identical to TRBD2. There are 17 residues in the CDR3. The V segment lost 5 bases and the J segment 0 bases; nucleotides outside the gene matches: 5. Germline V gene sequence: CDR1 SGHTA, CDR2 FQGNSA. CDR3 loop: CASSPVAGGTNTGELFF. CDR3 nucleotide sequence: TGTGCCAGCAGCCCGGTAGCGGGAGGGACGAACACCGGGGAGCTGTTTTTT.

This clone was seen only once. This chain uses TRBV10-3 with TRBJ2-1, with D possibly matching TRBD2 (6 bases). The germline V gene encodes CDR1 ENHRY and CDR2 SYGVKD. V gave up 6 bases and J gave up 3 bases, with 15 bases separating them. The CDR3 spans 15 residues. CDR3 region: CAIRPDWRDYNEQFF. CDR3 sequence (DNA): TGTGCCATCAGACCCGATTGGCGGGACTACAATGAGCAGTTCTTC.

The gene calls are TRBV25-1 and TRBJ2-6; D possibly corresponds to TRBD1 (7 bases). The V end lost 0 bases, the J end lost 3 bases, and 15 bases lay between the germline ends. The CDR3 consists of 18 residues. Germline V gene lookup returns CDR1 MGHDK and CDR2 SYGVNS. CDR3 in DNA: TGTGCCAGCAGTGAATATCCAGGGGGGTCCGGTGGGGCCAACGTCCTGACTTTC. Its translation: CASSEYPGGSGGANVLTF.

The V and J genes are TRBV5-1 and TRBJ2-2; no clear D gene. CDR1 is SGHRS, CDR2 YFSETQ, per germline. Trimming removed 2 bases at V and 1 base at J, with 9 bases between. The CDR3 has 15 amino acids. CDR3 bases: TGCGCCAGCAGCTTCGGAACGGGGAACACCGGGGAGCTGTTTTTT. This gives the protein CASSFGTGNTGELFF.

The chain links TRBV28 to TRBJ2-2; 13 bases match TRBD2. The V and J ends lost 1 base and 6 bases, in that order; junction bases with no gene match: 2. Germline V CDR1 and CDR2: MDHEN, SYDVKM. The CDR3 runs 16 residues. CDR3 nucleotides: TGTGCCAGCAGTTTATTTGGACTAGCGGGAGCCGGGGAGCTGTTTTTT. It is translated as CASSLFGLAGAGELFF.

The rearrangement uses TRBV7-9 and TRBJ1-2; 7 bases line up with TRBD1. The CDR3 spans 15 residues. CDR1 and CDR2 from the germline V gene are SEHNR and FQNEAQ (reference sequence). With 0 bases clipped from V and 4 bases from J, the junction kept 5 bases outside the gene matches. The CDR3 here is CASSLALAGGYGYTF. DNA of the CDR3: TGTGCCAGCAGCTTAGCCTTGGCAGGGGGCTATGGCTACACCTTC.

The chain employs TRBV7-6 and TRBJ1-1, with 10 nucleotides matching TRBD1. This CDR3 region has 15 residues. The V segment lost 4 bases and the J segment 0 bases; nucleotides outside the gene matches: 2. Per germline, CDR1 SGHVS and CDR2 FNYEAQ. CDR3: CASSSGQGMNTEAFF. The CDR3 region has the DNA TGTGCCAGCAGCTCGGGACAGGGGATGAACACTGAAGCTTTCTTT. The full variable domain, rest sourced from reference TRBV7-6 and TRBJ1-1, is GAGVSQSPRYKVTKRGQDVALRCDPISGHVSLYWYRQALGQGPEFLTYFNYEAQQDKSGLPNDRFSAERPEGSISTLTIQRTEQRDSAMYRCASSSGQGMNTEAFFGQGTRLTVV.

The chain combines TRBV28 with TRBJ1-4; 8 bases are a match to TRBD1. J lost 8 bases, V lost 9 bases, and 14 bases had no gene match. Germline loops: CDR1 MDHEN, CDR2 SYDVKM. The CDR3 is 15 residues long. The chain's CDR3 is CASKIGSGGWEKLFF. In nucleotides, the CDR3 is TGTGCCAGTAAAATAGGCTCAGGGGGCTGGGAAAAACTGTTTTTT.

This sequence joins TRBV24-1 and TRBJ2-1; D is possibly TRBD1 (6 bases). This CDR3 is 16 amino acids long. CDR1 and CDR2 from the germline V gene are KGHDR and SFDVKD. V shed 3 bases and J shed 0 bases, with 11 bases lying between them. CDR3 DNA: TGTGCCACCAGTGATACCGGGACACACTCCTACAATGAGCAGTTCTTC. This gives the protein CATSDTGTHSYNEQFF.

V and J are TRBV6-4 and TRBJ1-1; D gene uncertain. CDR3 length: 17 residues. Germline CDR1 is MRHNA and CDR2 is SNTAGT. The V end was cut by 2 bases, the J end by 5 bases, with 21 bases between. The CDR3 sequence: CASSDRFQIGGRTEAFF. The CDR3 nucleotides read TGTGCCAGCAGTGACAGATTCCAAATTGGAGGGAGGACTGAAGCTTTCTTT.

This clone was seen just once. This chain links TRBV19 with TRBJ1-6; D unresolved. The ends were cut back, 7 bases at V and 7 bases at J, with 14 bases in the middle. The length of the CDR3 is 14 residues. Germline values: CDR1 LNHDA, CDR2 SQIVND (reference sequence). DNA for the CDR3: TGTGCCAGTACCGGGTCGGGTTGGAATTCACCCCTCCACTTT. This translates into CASTGSGWNSPLHF. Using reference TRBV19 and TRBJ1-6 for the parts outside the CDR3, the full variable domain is DGGITQSPKYLFRKEGQNVTLSCEQNLNHDAMYWYRQDPGQGLRLIYYSQIVNDFQKGDIAEGYSVSREKKESFPLTVTSAQKNPTAFYLCASTGSGWNSPLHFGNGTRLTVT.

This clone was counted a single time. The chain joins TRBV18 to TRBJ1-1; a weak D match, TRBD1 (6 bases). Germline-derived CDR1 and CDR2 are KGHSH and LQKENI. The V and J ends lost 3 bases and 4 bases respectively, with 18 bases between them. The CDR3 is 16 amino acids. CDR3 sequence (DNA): TGTGCCAGCTCACCGTTGACAGGACGAGAAAGCACTGAAGCTTTCTTT. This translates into CASSPLTGRESTEAFF.

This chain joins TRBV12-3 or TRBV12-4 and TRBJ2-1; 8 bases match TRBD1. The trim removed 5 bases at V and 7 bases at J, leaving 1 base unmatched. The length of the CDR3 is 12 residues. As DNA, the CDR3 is TGTGCCAGCAGTGGGGACAGGAATGAGCAGTTCTTC. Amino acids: CASSGDRNEQFF.

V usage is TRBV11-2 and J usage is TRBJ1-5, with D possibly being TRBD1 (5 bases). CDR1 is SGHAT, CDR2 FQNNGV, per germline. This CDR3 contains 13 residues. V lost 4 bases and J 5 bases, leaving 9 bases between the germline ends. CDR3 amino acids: CASSSRVDQPQHF. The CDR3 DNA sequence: TGTGCCAGCAGCTCCAGGGTTGATCAGCCCCAGCATTTT. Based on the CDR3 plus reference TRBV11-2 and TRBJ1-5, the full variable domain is EAGVAQSPRYKIIEKRQSVAFWCNPISGHATLYWYQQILGQGPKLLIQFQNNGVVDDSQLPKDRFSAERLKGVDSTLKIQPAKLEDSAVYLCASSSRVDQPQHFGDGTRLSIL.

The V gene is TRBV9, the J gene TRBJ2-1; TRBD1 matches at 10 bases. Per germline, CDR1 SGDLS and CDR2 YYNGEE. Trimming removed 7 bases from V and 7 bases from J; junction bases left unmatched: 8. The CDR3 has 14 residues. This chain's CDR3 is CASRGTGESNEQFF. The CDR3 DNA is TGTGCCAGCCGCGGGACAGGGGAATCGAATGAGCAGTTCTTC. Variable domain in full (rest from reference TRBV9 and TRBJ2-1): DSGVTQTPKHLITATGQRVTLRCSPRSGDLSVYWYQQSLDQGLQFLIQYYNGEERAKGNILERFSAQQFPDLHSELNLSSLELGDSALYFCASRGTGESNEQFFGPGTRLTVL.

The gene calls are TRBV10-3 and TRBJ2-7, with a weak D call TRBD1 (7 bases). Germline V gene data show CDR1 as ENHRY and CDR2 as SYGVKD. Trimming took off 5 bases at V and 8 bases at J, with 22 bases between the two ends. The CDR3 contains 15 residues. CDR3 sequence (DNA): TGTGCCATCAGTCGGAGTAGCGAAGGGGGCGGGAAGCAGTACTTC. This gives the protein CAISRSSEGGGKQYF.

CDR3 DNA: TGTGCCAGCAGCCCGTATACTGGGGGGGCCCTCGAAGCTTTCTTT. Translation: CASSPYTGGALEAFF. The rearrangement joins TRBV11-3 to TRBJ1-1; D might be TRBD1 (6 bases). Germline V gives CDR1 SGHNT, CDR2 YENEEA. Trimming left V 5 bases short and J 8 bases short, with 21 bases between. CDR3 length: 15 amino acids.

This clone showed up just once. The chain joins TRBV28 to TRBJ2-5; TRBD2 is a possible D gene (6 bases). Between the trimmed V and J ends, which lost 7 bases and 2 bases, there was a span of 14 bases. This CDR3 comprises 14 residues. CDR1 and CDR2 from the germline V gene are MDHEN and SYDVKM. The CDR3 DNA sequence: TGTGCCAGCACCCTCGGGGGAAGTCAAGAGACCCAGTACTTC. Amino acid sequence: CASTLGGSQETQYF.

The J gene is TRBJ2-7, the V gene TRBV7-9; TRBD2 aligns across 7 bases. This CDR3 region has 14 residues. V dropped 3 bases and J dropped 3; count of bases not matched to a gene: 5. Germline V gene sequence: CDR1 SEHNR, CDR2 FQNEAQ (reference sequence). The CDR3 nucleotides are TGTGCCAGCAGCTTGGGCGGGAGAATCTACGAGCAGTACTTC. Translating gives CASSLGGRIYEQYF.

The CDR3 sequence is CASSLEGGSNQPQHF. CDR3 DNA sequence: TGTGCCAGCAGTTTAGAGGGGGGGAGCAATCAGCCCCAGCATTTT. This sequence joins TRBV28 and TRBJ1-5; weak D call: TRBD1 (6 bases). The CDR3 consists of 15 residues. V shed 2 bases and J shed 1 base, with 9 bases lying between them. Germline loops: CDR1 MDHEN, CDR2 SYDVKM.

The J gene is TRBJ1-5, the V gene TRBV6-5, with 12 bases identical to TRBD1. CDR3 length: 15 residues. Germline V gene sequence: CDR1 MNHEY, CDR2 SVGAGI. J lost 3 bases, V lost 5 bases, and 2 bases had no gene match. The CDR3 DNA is TGTGCCAGCAGTCCGGGACAGGGGGCCAATCAGCCCCAGCATTTT. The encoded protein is CASSPGQGANQPQHF.

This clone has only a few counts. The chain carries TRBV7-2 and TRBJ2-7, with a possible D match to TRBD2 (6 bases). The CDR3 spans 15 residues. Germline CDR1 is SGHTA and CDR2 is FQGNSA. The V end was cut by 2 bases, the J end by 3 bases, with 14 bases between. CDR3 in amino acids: CASSLWREPNYEQYF. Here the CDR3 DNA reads TGTGCCAGCAGCTTATGGCGGGAACCTAACTACGAGCAGTACTTC.

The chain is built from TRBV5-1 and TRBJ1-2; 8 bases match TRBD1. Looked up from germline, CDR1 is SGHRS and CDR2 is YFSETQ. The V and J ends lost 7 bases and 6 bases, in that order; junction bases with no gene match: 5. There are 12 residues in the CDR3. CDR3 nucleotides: TGCGCCAGCTGGACAGGGACCGATGGCTACACCTTC. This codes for CASWTGTDGYTF.

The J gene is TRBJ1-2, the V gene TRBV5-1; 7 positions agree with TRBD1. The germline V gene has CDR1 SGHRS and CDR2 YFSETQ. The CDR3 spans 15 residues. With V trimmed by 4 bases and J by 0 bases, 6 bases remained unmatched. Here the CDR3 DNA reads TGCGCCAGCAGCCCAGGGACAGCTGCTAACTATGGCTACACCTTC. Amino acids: CASSPGTAANYGYTF.

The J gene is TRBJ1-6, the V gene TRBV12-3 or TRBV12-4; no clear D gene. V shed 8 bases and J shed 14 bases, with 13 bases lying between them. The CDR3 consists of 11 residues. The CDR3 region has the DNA TGTGCCAGCGTTTACTCCTTGACCCTCCACTTT. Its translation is CASVYSLTLHF.

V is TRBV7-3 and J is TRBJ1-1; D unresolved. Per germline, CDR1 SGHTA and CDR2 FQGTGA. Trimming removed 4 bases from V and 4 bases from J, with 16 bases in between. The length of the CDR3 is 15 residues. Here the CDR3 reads CASSSGPGRGTEAFF. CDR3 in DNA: TGTGCCAGCAGCTCGGGTCCGGGCCGGGGCACTGAAGCTTTCTTT.